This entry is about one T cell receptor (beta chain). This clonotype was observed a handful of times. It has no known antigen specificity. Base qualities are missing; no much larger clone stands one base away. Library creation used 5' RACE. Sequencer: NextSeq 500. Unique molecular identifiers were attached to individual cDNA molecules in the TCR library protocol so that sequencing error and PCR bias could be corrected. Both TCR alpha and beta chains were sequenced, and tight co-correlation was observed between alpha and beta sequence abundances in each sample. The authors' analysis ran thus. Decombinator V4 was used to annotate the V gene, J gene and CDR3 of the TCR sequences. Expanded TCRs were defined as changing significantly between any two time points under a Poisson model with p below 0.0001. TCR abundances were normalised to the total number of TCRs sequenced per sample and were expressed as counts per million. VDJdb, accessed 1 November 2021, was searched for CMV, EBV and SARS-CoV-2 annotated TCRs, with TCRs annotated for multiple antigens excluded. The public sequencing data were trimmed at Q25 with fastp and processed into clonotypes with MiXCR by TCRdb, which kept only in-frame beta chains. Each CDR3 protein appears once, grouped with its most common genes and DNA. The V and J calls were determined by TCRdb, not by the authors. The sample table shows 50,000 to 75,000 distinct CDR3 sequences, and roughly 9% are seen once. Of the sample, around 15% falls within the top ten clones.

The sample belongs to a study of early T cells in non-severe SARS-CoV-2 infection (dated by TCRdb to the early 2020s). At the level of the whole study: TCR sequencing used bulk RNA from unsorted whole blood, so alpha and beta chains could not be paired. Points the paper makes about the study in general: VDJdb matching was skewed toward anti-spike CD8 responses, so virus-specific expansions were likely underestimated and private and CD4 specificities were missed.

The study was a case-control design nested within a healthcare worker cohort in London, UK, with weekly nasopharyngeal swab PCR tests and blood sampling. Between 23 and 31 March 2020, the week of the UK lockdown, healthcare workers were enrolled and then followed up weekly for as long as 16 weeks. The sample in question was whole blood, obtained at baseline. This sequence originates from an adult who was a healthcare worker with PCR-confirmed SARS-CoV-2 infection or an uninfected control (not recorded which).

The CDR3 corresponds to CSAQGASVYNEQFF. The bases read TGCAGTGCTCAGGGGGCTAGTGTCTACAATGAGCAGTTCTTC. The V gene is TRBV20-1 and the J gene is TRBJ2-1; 8 bases in the middle match TRBD1. Reading the germline V gene (reference sequence) gives CDR1 DFQATT and CDR2 SNEGSKA. Germline trimming amounts to 5 bases on V and 3 bases on J, with 6 as the count of junction bases outside the gene matches. Including the terminal cysteine and phenylalanine, the CDR3 comprises 14 residues. Just the 42-base CDR3 DNA is kept, in frame starting at base 1.